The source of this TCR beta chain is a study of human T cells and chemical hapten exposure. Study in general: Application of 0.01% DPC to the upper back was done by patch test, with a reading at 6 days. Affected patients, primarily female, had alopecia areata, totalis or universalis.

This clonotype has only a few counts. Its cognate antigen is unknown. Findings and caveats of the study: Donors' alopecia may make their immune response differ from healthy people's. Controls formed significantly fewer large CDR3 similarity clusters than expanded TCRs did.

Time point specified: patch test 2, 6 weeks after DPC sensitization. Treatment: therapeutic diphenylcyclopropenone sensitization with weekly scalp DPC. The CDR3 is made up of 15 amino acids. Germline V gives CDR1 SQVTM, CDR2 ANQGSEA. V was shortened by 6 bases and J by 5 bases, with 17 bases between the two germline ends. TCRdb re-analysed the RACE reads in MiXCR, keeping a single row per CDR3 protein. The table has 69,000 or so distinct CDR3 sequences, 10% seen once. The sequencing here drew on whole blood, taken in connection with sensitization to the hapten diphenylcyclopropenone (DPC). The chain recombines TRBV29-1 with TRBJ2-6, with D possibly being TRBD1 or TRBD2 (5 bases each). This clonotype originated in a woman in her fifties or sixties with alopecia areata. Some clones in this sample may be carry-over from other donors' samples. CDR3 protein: CSVWGTGLRANVLTF. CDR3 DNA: TGCAGCGTGTGGGGAACGGGGCTTCGGGCCAACGTCCTGACTTTC.